The entry below describes one T cell receptor (beta chain). The antigen remains unidentified. Noted treatment: roughly 10-day PBMC culture with coronavirus spike peptide pools or control peptides (ViraFEST assay). The record originates from a study of vaccination and CD4 T cells after COVID-19. The Oncomine TCR Beta short-read assay generated sequence data from the DNA of cultured CD4+ T cells. MiXCR, applied by TCRdb to the PCR reads, yields one record per CDR3 protein. This sample has 11,000 to 15,000 distinct CDR3 sequences; roughly a third occur once, and the top ten carry 36%. The germline CDR1 and CDR2 sequences are SGHDT and YYEEEE. V lost 3 bases to trimming and J lost 7 bases, with 23 bases between them. The CDR3 spans 17 residues.

The sample was cultured CD4+ T cells from blood. The V gene is TRBV5-6, the J gene TRBJ2-1, with D perhaps TRBD2 (7 bases). The receptor was isolated from a human donor with COVID-19. The CDR3 reads CASSSVDGGGPGNEQFF. The CDR3 nucleotides are TGTGCCAGCAGCTCGGTAGATGGGGGGGGCCCGGGTAATGAGCAGTTCTTC.